These T cell receptor beta chains were read from a single sample in a study of radiation and T cells in renal cell carcinoma. Produced via immunoSEQ multiplex PCR; TCRdb's table is partial and in-frame only. The table records about 86,000 clones, around 81% of them present only once. Sequencing used blood, obtained from a patient whose treatment included radiotherapy and nephrectomy. Every receptor here comes from a man in his fifties with renal cell carcinoma. Each CDR3 is given with its conserved first and last residue. Fields, in order: V gene, D gene, clone size, J gene, CDR3 protein, CDR3 DNA. The D gene is left open where the match is weak. Clone size is not always given. Where it is, it says once, few, many or a class for expanded clones.

V gene: TRBV5-1; D gene: NA; clone size: NA; J gene: TRBJ2-7; CDR3 protein: CASSQGGPPDYEQYF; CDR3 DNA: TGCGCCAGCAGCCAGGGGGGCCCCCCGGACTACGAGCAGTACTTC
V gene: TRBV19; D gene: TRBD1; clone size: NA; J gene: TRBJ1-2; CDR3 protein: CASSPGTGYGYTF; CDR3 DNA: TGTGCCAGTAGTCCGGGGACAGGCTATGGCTACACCTTC
V gene: TRBV7-9; D gene: NA; clone size: once; J gene: TRBJ1-5; CDR3 protein: CASSLAPLPQHF; CDR3 DNA: TGTGCCAGCAGCCTCGCGCCTTTGCCCCAGCATTTT
V gene: TRBV11-1; D gene: NA; clone size: NA; J gene: TRBJ1-1; CDR3 protein: CASSSGLNTEAFF; CDR3 DNA: TGTGCCAGCAGCTCGGGCTTGAACACTGAAGCTTTCTTT
V gene: TRBV28; D gene: NA; clone size: NA; J gene: TRBJ2-3; CDR3 protein: CASSLAGSRADTQYF; CDR3 DNA: TGTGCCAGCAGTCTGGCTGGGTCTAGGGCAGATACGCAGTATTTT
V gene: TRBV7-3; D gene: NA; clone size: NA; J gene: TRBJ2-3; CDR3 protein: CASSQGADTQYF; CDR3 DNA: TGTGCCAGCAGCCAAGGGGCAGATACGCAGTATTTT
V gene: TRBV25-1; D gene: NA; clone size: NA; J gene: TRBJ2-3; CDR3 protein: CASSDGTRGTGDTQYF; CDR3 DNA: TGTGCCAGCAGTGACGGTACGAGAGGTACCGGAGATACGCAGTATTTT
V gene: TRBV25-1; D gene: NA; clone size: NA; J gene: TRBJ2-3; CDR3 protein: CASSEFTGMGTDTQYF; CDR3 DNA: TGTGCCAGCAGTGAATTTACAGGGATGGGCACAGATACGCAGTATTTT
V gene: TRBV5-1; D gene: TRBD2; clone size: NA; J gene: TRBJ2-2; CDR3 protein: CASSQTSGVPGGELFF; CDR3 DNA: TGCGCCAGCAGCCAGACTAGCGGGGTGCCGGGCGGGGAGCTGTTTTTT
V gene: TRBV30; D gene: NA; clone size: NA; J gene: TRBJ2-1; CDR3 protein: CAWIAQGQQNYNEQFF; CDR3 DNA: TGTGCCTGGATCGCGCAAGGACAGCAAAACTACAATGAGCAGTTCTTC
V gene: TRBV19; D gene: TRBD1; clone size: NA; J gene: TRBJ2-2; CDR3 protein: CASRPDRQNTGELFF; CDR3 DNA: TGTGCCAGTAGACCGGACAGGCAAAACACCGGGGAGCTGTTTTTT
V gene: TRBV7-9; D gene: NA; clone size: NA; J gene: TRBJ1-3; CDR3 protein: CASSFRGISGNTIYF; CDR3 DNA: TGTGCCAGCAGCTTCAGGGGCATATCTGGAAACACCATATATTTT
V gene: TRBV19; D gene: TRBD2; clone size: NA; J gene: TRBJ2-5; CDR3 protein: CASSGGLQETQYF; CDR3 DNA: TGTGCCAGTAGTGGGGGACTACAAGAGACCCAGTACTTC
V gene: TRBV5-1; D gene: NA; clone size: NA; J gene: TRBJ2-3; CDR3 protein: CASSLGLDADTQYF; CDR3 DNA: TGCGCCAGCAGCTTGGGACTAGATGCAGATACGCAGTATTTT
V gene: TRBV14; D gene: NA; clone size: NA; J gene: TRBJ1-3; CDR3 protein: CASSQDWISGNTIYF; CDR3 DNA: TGTGCCAGCAGCCAAGATTGGATCTCTGGAAACACCATATATTTT
V gene: TRBV14; D gene: NA; clone size: few; J gene: TRBJ2-3; CDR3 protein: CASSQDVSERDTQYF; CDR3 DNA: TGTGCCAGCAGCCAAGACGTTAGCGAGAGGGATACGCAGTATTTT
V gene: TRBV29-1; D gene: NA; clone size: NA; J gene: TRBJ2-1; CDR3 protein: CSVKPAREQFF; CDR3 DNA: TGCAGCGTTAAGCCGGCGCGTGAGCAGTTCTTC